Presented here are 21 T cell receptor beta chains from one specimen sequenced in a study of graft-versus-host responses after intestinal transplantation. Method: immunoSEQ multiplex PCR; TCRdb's copy keeps in-frame clones and lacks some. The sample carries 60,000 to 75,000 clones, around 92% recorded once. For these TCRs, the target antigens are not known. Material: unstimulated CD8+ T cells sorted from spleen or lymph node cells, obtained before intestinal transplant. Every receptor here comes from a human donor who received an intestinal transplant.

This clone was detected only once. The chain uses TRBV7-9 and TRBJ2-1; no clear D. The CDR3 loop spans 11 amino acids. The V end was cut by 5 bases, the J end by 8 bases, with 7 bases between. Germline V lookup: CDR1 SEHNR, CDR2 FQNEAQ (reference sequence). The CDR3 region has the DNA TGTGCCAGCAGCCCCTTTTATGAGCAGTTCTTC. It specifies CASSPFYEQFF.

V is TRBV6-5 and J is TRBJ2-2; D gene uncertain. The ends were cut back, 5 bases at V and 4 bases at J, with 8 bases in the middle. The CDR3 length is 13 residues. CDR1 and CDR2 from the germline V gene are MNHEY and SVGAGI. The CDR3 nucleotides read TGTGCCAGCAGTGCCACAGCCACCGGGGAGCTGTTTTTT. Its protein is CASSATATGELFF.

CDR3 DNA: TGCGCCAGCAGTCAAGATGAGGGGGCGGACTATGGCTACACCTTC. As protein: CASSQDEGADYGYTF. The gene calls are TRBV23-1 and TRBJ1-2; TRBD1 matches 7 bases. TRBV23-1 is an ORF; its function is uncertain. The CDR3 has 15 amino acids. The junction had 6 bases not matched to a gene; V was cut back by 2 bases and J by 3 bases.

The chain combines TRBV5-1 with TRBJ2-2, with 9 nucleotides matching TRBD1. Germline V gives CDR1 SGHRS, CDR2 YFSETQ. This CDR3 has 13 amino acids. Unmatched junction bases numbered 2, after V lost 4 bases and J lost 7 bases. The CDR3 DNA reads as TGCGCCAGCAGCCCGGACAGGGGCGGGGAGCTGTTTTTT. This translates into CASSPDRGGELFF.

V gene TRBV19 combines with J gene TRBJ1-1, with a possible D match to TRBD1 (5 bases). V shed 5 bases and J shed 7 bases, with 23 bases lying between them. CDR1 and CDR2 from the germline V gene are LNHDA and SQIVND (reference sequence). The CDR3 is 16 residues long. The CDR3 nucleotides are TGTGCCAGTAGTCTGAAACTGACTGGGGCTATAGGTGAAGCTTTCTTT. It encodes CASSLKLTGAIGEAFF.

This clone was recorded once. The chain recombines TRBV4-1 with TRBJ2-7; D unclear. Germline V gene lookup returns CDR1 MGHRA and CDR2 YSYEKL. V shed 0 bases and J shed 3 bases, with 12 bases lying between them. CDR3 length: 15 amino acids. CDR3 loop: CASSQERALFYEQYF. CDR3 DNA sequence: TGCGCCAGCAGCCAAGAACGCGCGCTGTTCTACGAGCAGTACTTC.

The CDR3 here is CASSYSGGTDTQYF. In DNA, the CDR3 is TGTGCCAGCAGTTACTCAGGGGGCACAGATACGCAGTATTTT. The chain couples TRBV6-5 to TRBJ2-3; the D gene is possibly TRBD1 (5 bases). The CDR3 has 14 amino acids. Germline CDR1 MNHEY, CDR2 SVGAGI. The ends were cut back, 0 bases at V and 1 base at J, with 5 bases in the middle.

The chain is built from TRBV5-5 and TRBJ1-1, with 7 bases matching TRBD1. The ends lost 3 bases at V and 0 bases at J; junction bases unmatched: 2. From germline, CDR1 is SGHKS and CDR2 YYEKEE (reference sequence). The CDR3 has 14 amino acids. CDR3 sequence: CASSWDSMNTEAFF. The CDR3 bases are TGTGCCAGCAGCTGGGACAGCATGAACACTGAAGCTTTCTTT.

This chain joins TRBV29-1 and TRBJ2-1; D possibly corresponds to TRBD2 (7 bases). CDR1 and CDR2 (germline): SQVTM, ANQGSEA. The CDR3 consists of 14 residues. V was cut by 2 bases and J by 3 bases, with 11 bases left in between. This CDR3 reads CSVEKGGGYNEQFF. CDR3 coding DNA: TGCAGCGTTGAAAAAGGGGGGGGCTACAATGAGCAGTTCTTC.

This sequence joins TRBV10-1 and TRBJ2-7; the D gene is possibly TRBD1 (6 bases). V gave up 4 bases and J gave up 0 bases, with 10 bases separating them. This CDR3 has 14 amino acids. Germline-derived CDR1 and CDR2 are WNHNN and SYGVQD (reference sequence). CDR3 amino acids: CASSGDRSSYEQYF. The CDR3 DNA is TGCGCCAGCAGTGGAGACAGGAGCTCCTACGAGCAGTACTTC.

Only one count was recorded for this clone. This rearrangement joins TRBV27 to TRBJ2-2; 7 nucleotides align to TRBD2. Germline loops: CDR1 MNHEY, CDR2 SMNVEV (reference sequence). V shed 0 bases, J shed 4 bases, and the junction held 5 bases outside the gene matches. This CDR3 contains 16 residues. The CDR3 DNA follows: TGTGCCAGCAGTTTATCTCCGACGGGGGGCACCGGGGAGCTGTTTTTT. Translating gives CASSLSPTGGTGELFF.

J is TRBJ1-5 and V is TRBV19, with a weak D call TRBD1 (6 bases). The CDR3 is 15 amino acids. V lost 3 bases and J lost 3, with 12 bases in between. Germline V gives CDR1 LNHDA, CDR2 SQIVND (reference sequence). This chain's CDR3 is CASSITGGLNQPQHF. In DNA form, the CDR3 reads TGTGCCAGTAGTATCACGGGGGGCCTCAATCAGCCCCAGCATTTT.

The chain is built from TRBV6-4 and TRBJ1-2, with D uncertain. The CDR3 spans 13 residues. V gave up 5 bases and J gave up 7 bases, with 14 bases separating them. Per the germline V gene, CDR1 is MRHNA and CDR2 is SNTAGT. The CDR3 loop reads CASSPYGGIGYTF. The CDR3 DNA reads TGTGCCAGCAGTCCATATGGAGGGATTGGCTACACCTTC.

The chain recombines TRBV6-5 with TRBJ2-7; D is possibly TRBD1 (5 bases). Germline values: CDR1 MNHEY, CDR2 SVGAGI. V gave up 1 base and J gave up 7 bases, with 14 bases separating them. This CDR3 region has 14 residues. The CDR3 protein is CASSYLTATLEQYF. CDR3 coding DNA: TGTGCCAGCAGTTACTTGACAGCCACCTTGGAGCAGTACTTC.

The genes are TRBV6-1 and TRBJ2-7; the match to TRBD1 covers 9 bases. The CDR3 is made up of 14 amino acids. Germline V gene sequence: CDR1 MNHNS, CDR2 SASEGT. J lost 7 bases, V lost 4 bases, and 8 bases had no gene match. The CDR3 sequence: CASSGGDRDDEQYF. The CDR3 DNA sequence: TGTGCCAGCAGTGGGGGGGACAGGGATGATGAGCAGTACTTC.

The V gene is TRBV7-9, the J gene TRBJ2-7; D is unclear. V lost 1 base, J lost 5 bases, and 3 bases lay in between. The germline CDR1 and CDR2 sequences are SEHNR and FQNEAQ (reference sequence). The CDR3 has 11 residues. In DNA, the CDR3 is TGTGCCAGCAGCTTAGGAGACGAGCAGTACTTC. The encoded protein is CASSLGDEQYF.

The chain employs TRBV28 and TRBJ1-2; 8 positions match TRBD1. CDR1 is MDHEN and CDR2 is SYDVKM in the germline V gene. V shed 10 bases and J 3 bases; nucleotides not matched to a gene: 10. This CDR3 region has 14 residues. The CDR3 is CAILGTGHHYGYTF. The CDR3 DNA reads as TGTGCCATCCTCGGGACAGGACACCACTATGGCTACACCTTC.

V usage is TRBV7-6 and J usage is TRBJ1-5; 8 bases match TRBD1. J gave up 2 bases and V 1 base, and 7 bases lay outside the gene matches. Germline lookup yields CDR1 SGHVS and CDR2 FNYEAQ. CDR3 size: 17 residues. In nucleotides, the CDR3 is TGTGCCAGCAGCTTAGTCTCAGGGGGCTGGCGCAATCAGCCCCAGCATTTT. It yields the protein CASSLVSGGWRNQPQHF.

J is TRBJ2-7 and V is TRBV5-4; 8 positions match TRBD1. Germline loops: CDR1 SGHNT, CDR2 YYREEE (reference sequence). V gave up 3 bases and J gave up 2 bases; unmatched junction bases: 4. The CDR3 has 14 residues. DNA for the CDR3: TGTGCCAGCAGCTCGGGACAGGAAACCTACGAGCAGTACTTC. Protein sequence: CASSSGQETYEQYF.

The chain joins TRBV28 to TRBJ1-1; D not certain. Germline V gene data show CDR1 as MDHEN and CDR2 as SYDVKM. This CDR3 contains 13 residues. The V and J ends lost 5 bases and 1 base respectively, with 8 bases between them. CDR3 protein: CASSTGWNTEAFF. The CDR3 DNA is TGTGCCAGCAGTACGGGATGGAACACTGAAGCTTTCTTT.

The chain uses TRBV9 and TRBJ2-3; perhaps TRBD2 as D (5 bases). The germline V and J ends were trimmed by 4 bases and 2 bases, with 14 bases remaining between them. Germline CDR1 reads SGDLS; CDR2 reads YYNGEE. The CDR3 is 15 residues long. CDR3 coding DNA: TGTGCCAGCAGCCCCCCCGGACTTTCCACAGATACGCAGTATTTT. Translated, it gives CASSPPGLSTDTQYF.